This TCR beta chain emerged from a study of blood T cell repertoires in COVID-19. The V end was cut by 3 bases, the J end by 1 base, with 8 bases between. The length of the CDR3 is 14 residues. Germline assignment: CDR1 KGHDR and CDR2 SFDVKD. Per the original data handling: Amplification with reference gene primers provided the estimates of nucleated cell counts. Generated by immunoSEQ multiplex PCR, the TCRdb table keeps only in-frame clones and is missing some. The V and J calls and clone size are taken from that table; D and trimming were inferred from the DNA. The sample holds about 200,000 clones, around 90% seen once.

The sequence came from a man in his forties or fifties with acute or convalescent COVID-19. Sequenced input: peripheral blood. J is TRBJ2-5 and V is TRBV24-1; a weak D match, TRBD1 (6 bases). CDR3 sequence: CATSDQDSQETQYF. The CDR3 DNA reads TGTGCCACCAGTGATCAGGACAGCCAAGAGACCCAGTACTTC.